Sequencing of this TCR beta chain was carried out in a study of shared clonotypes between healthy human individuals. The V end was cut by 5 bases, the J end by 3 bases, with 5 bases between. The CDR3 length is 11 residues. The germline gives CDR1 MGHDK, CDR2 SYGVNS. The unsorted PBMC sample used ten immunoSEQ deep assay plates. TCRdb keeps only in-frame clones here, not all; method: immunoSEQ multiplex PCR. Among about half a million clones listed, roughly 80% were seen once. Turning to this clone: Only one base separates this from a far larger clonotype, so it likely reflects a read error.

The chain couples TRBV25-1 to TRBJ2-7; D unclear. Sequencing used PBMCs. This receptor was taken from a woman aged 40 to 50 in good health. Some clones in this sample may be carry-over from other donors' samples. Here the CDR3 reads CASSTIYEQYF. CDR3 DNA: TGTGCCAGCAGTACGATCTACGAGCAGTACTTC.